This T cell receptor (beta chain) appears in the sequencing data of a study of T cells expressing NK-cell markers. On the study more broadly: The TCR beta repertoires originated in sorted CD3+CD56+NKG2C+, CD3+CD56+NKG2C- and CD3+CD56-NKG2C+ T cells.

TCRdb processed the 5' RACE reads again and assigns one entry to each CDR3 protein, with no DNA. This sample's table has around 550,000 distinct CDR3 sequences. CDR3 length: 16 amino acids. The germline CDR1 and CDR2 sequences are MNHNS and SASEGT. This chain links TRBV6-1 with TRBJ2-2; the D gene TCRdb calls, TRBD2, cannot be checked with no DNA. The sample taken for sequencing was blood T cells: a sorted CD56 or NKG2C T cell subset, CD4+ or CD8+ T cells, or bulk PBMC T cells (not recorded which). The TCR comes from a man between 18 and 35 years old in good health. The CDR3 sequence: CASNRSGRPYTGELFF.